This is a list of T cell receptor beta chains from one sample in a study of T cell changes during pregnancy in multiple sclerosis. The protocol was immunoSEQ multiplex PCR, while the TCRdb copy is restricted to in-frame clones and leaves out a portion. The data contain almost 50,000 clones, roughly 93% of them singletons. The source material was CD4+ T cells from peripheral blood mononuclear cells, sampled in the second trimester of pregnancy. The receptors here all came from a female donor in good health, enrolled as a control in a pregnancy study. Each CDR3 is given with its conserved first and last residue. Each record gives: V gene, J gene, D gene, CDR3 DNA, CDR3 protein. A D gene is named only where the DNA matches it firmly.

V gene: TRBV6-6
J gene: TRBJ2-1
D gene: TRBD1
CDR3 DNA: TGTGCCAGCAGCCGGGGACAGGGGGGTAAAACGAATGAGCAGTTCTTC
CDR3 protein: CASSRGQGGKTNEQFF

V gene: TRBV14
J gene: TRBJ1-2
D gene: .
CDR3 DNA: TGTGCCAGCAGCCAAGATCCTGGAGTTGTTAACTATGGCTACACCTTC
CDR3 protein: CASSQDPGVVNYGYTF

V gene: TRBV2
J gene: TRBJ2-7
D gene: .
CDR3 DNA: TGTGCCAGCTCCAGGGTTAGCTCCTACGAGCAGTACTTC
CDR3 protein: CASSRVSSYEQYF

V gene: TRBV19
J gene: TRBJ1-1
D gene: .
CDR3 DNA: TGTGCCAGGGAGAGAGGACAAACCAACACTGAAGCTTTCTTT
CDR3 protein: CARERGQTNTEAFF

V gene: TRBV25-1
J gene: TRBJ2-7
D gene: .
CDR3 DNA: TGTGCCAGCAGCACCGGGACACCTTACGAGCAGTACTTC
CDR3 protein: CASSTGTPYEQYF

V gene: TRBV5-5
J gene: TRBJ1-1
D gene: TRBD1
CDR3 DNA: TGTGCCAGCAGCTGGGGGACAGGGGCCCACATGAACACTGAAGCTTTCTTT
CDR3 protein: CASSWGTGAHMNTEAFF

V gene: TRBV19
J gene: TRBJ2-1
D gene: TRBD2
CDR3 DNA: TGTGCCAGTAGTAACCCCGGGACTAGCGGCTACAATGAGCAGTTCTTC
CDR3 protein: CASSNPGTSGYNEQFF

V gene: TRBV2
J gene: TRBJ1-5
D gene: .
CDR3 DNA: TGTGCCAGCAGTGACAGGGGCCTCAATCAGCCCCAGCATTTT
CDR3 protein: CASSDRGLNQPQHF

V gene: TRBV11-3
J gene: TRBJ2-1
D gene: TRBD2
CDR3 DNA: TGTGCCAGCAGCAAGCAGGGACTAGCGGGAAACAATGAGCAGTTCTTC
CDR3 protein: CASSKQGLAGNNEQFF

V gene: TRBV2
J gene: TRBJ1-2
D gene: TRBD1
CDR3 DNA: TGTGCCAGCGCAGGACAGGGAACCTATGGCTACACCTTC
CDR3 protein: CASAGQGTYGYTF